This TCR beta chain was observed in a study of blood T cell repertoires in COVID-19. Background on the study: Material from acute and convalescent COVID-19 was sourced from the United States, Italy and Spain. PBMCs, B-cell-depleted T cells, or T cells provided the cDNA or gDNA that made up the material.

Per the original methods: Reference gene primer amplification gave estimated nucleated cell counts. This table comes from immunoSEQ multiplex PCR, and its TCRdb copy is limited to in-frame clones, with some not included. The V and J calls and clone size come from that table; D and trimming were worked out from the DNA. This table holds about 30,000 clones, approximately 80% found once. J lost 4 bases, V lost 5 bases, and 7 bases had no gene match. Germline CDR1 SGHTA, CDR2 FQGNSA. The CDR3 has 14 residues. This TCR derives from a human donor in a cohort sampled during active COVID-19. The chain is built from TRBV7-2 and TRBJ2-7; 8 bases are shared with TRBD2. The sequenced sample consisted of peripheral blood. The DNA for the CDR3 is TGTGCCAGCAGCAATAGCGGGGTAGAATACGAGCAGTACTTC. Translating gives CASSNSGVEYEQYF.